This T cell receptor (beta chain) was obtained from a study of blood T cell repertoires in COVID-19 (dated by TCRdb to the early 2020s). For the study in its entirety: Collaborator samples came from the United States, Italy and Spain and covered acute and convalescent phases of COVID-19. The prospective study material was composed of cDNA or gDNA derived from T cells, B-cell-depleted T cells, or PBMCs. The dataset comprised deeply sampled blood TCRbeta repertoires from subjects exposed to, actively infected with, or recovered from COVID-19. A freely available public database, intended as a resource for researchers studying the immune response to SARS-CoV-2, is where the repertoires were released. The samples were drawn from two sources: the first 160 participants of the ongoing ImmuneRACE study, and 1,254 subjects contributed by 6 global collaborators. The sample metadata nearly always contained a de-identified subject ID, COVID-19 status, age in years and sex. Where HLA class I and class II types were available, the types were taken from metadata supplied by the sample provider, not from assay-based typing.

General findings and caveats noted by the study authors: How much clinical and demographic metadata was included differed by source and by participant, and the metadata was provided uncurated.

One collaborating source in Seattle enrolled patients during active infection and followed them longitudinally through the course of disease. The collaborating institutions used their own protocols to collect whole blood in K2EDTA tubes. For TCRbeta analysis, collaborators shipped samples as frozen whole blood, isolated PBMCs, or DNA extracted from either of those sample types. Comments on this clone: Its binding antigen is unknown. Base qualities are not provided; no much larger clone lies one nucleotide away.

TCRbeta CDR3 regions were amplified from genomic DNA by means of the immunoSEQ Assay, a bias-controlled multiplex PCR. The original pipeline was this. The number of nucleated cells in each sample was estimated from the amplification of reference gene primers within the assay. Sequence reads were collapsed and filtered to measure the absolute abundance of every unique TCRbeta CDR3 rearrangement. Productive Simpson clonality was computed per sample as the square root of Simpson's diversity index over productive rearrangements. Held by TCRdb, this immuneACCESS table contains in-frame sequences only and omits some clones. Under half of the omission traces to an unresolved V gene where checked; the cause of the rest is unknown. That table is the source of V, J and clone size, and D and trimming were worked out from the DNA. This sample gives under 300,000 clones in total; less than 85% of them show up just once. Of the sample, about 1.5% is held by the ten largest clones.

Reading the germline V gene (reference sequence) gives CDR1 LNHDA and CDR2 SQIVND. Between the V and J ends, shortened by 10 bases and 1 base respectively, the junction contains 19 bases. From cysteine to phenylalanine, the CDR3 is 15 amino acids long. Only the CDR3 part of the read is kept: 45 bases, read in frame from the first base. The rearrangement combines TRBV19 with TRBJ1-1; the D gene is perhaps TRBD1, on 6 matching bases. Input material: peripheral blood. The origin of this receptor is a human donor with COVID-19, enrolled during active disease. The donor label of this sample is uncertain. The nucleotide sequence is TGTGCCACCACAGCGAGGGGGACAACGAACACTGAAGCTTTCTTT. The encoded protein is CATTARGTTNTEAFF.